The present entry profiles one T cell receptor (beta chain) with its context. Under the authors' procedure: Estimated nucleated cell counts came from reference gene primer amplification. Libraries were prepared by immunoSEQ multiplex PCR; TCRdb keeps only in-frame clonotypes and omits some of them. V and J calls and clone size are copied from that table; D and trimming were computed from the DNA. The repertoire consists of 65,000 to 90,000 clones, with around 87% occurring once and the leading ten covering about 3%. The data were obtained in a study of blood T cell repertoires in COVID-19. Study-wide background: There were acute and convalescent COVID-19 samples, and they came from the United States, Italy and Spain. Sources were T cells, B-cell-depleted T cells, or PBMCs; the material itself was cDNA or gDNA.

CDR1 is LNHDA and CDR2 is SQIVND in the germline V gene (reference sequence). The CDR3 has 14 residues. Trimming removed 6 bases from V and 6 bases from J; junction bases left unmatched: 10. The chain joins TRBV19 to TRBJ1-2; TRBD1 agrees at 7 bases. This TCR was sampled from a woman aged 45-65 years with active or convalescent COVID-19. The sequencing sample was made of peripheral blood. This CDR3 reads CASRQADREDGYTF. The CDR3 nucleotides read TGTGCCAGTAGGCAGGCAGACAGGGAAGATGGCTACACCTTC.